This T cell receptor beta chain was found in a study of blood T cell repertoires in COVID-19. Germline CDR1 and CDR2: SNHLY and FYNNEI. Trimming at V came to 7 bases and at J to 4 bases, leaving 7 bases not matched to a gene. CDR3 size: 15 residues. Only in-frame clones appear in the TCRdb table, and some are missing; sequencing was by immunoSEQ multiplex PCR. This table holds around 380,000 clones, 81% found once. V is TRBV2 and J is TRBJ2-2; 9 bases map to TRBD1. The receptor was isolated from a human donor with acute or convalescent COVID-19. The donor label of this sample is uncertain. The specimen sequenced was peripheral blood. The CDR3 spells CASKRPTGGTGELFF. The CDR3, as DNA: TGTGCCAGCAAGAGGCCGACAGGGGGCACCGGGGAGCTGTTTTTT.